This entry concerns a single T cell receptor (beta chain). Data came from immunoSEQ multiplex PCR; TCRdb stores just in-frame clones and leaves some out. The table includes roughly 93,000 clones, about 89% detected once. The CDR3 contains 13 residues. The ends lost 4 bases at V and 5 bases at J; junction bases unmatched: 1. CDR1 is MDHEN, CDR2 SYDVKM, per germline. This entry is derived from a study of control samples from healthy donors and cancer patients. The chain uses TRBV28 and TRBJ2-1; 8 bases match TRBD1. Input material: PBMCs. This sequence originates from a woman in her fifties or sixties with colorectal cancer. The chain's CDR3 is CASSSTGDNEQFF. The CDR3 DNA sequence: TGTGCCAGCAGTTCGACAGGGGACAATGAGCAGTTCTTC.